One sample yielded the 25 T cell receptor beta chains listed below, sequenced in a study of cytomegalovirus exposure and HLA in healthy donors. With 60 Vbeta and 13 Jbeta primers, the PCR was carried out. Profiled with immunoSEQ multiplex PCR; TCRdb holds only in-frame clones, not every one. Recorded for this sample: 65,000 to 95,000 clones. The sequencing sample was made of PBMCs. Receptors originate from a woman in her fifties or sixties in good health and CMV-seronegative.

The V call is TRBV7-6, the J call TRBJ1-4; 7 bases match TRBD1. The ends lost 2 bases at V and 2 bases at J; junction bases unmatched: 5. The CDR3 sequence is 16 residues long. Germline CDR1 is SGHVS and CDR2 is FNYEAQ. The CDR3 protein is CASSLQGGGTNEKLFF. The CDR3 coding sequence is TGTGCCAGCAGCTTACAGGGGGGAGGCACTAATGAAAAACTGTTTTTT.

The CDR3 loop reads CASTESQGAKALFF. In DNA, the CDR3 is TGTGCCAGCACTGAGTCGCAGGGCGCGAAAGCACTGTTTTTT. J is TRBJ1-4 and V is TRBV6-1; tentative D call: TRBD1 (5 bases). This CDR3 contains 14 residues. Germline CDR1 and CDR2: MNHNS and SASEGT. V lost 7 bases, J lost 13 bases, and 22 bases lay in between.

The V gene is TRBV7-9, the J gene TRBJ2-1, with 14 bases matching TRBD2. The junction had 6 bases not matched to a gene; V was cut back by 4 bases and J by 10 bases. The CDR3 spans 15 residues. In germline, CDR1 is SEHNR, CDR2 FQNEAQ (reference sequence). CDR3 DNA: TGTGCCAGCAGCTCGGGACTAGCGGGAGTTTGGGAGCAGTTCTTC. This sequence encodes CASSSGLAGVWEQFF.

The chain couples TRBV14 to TRBJ2-2; 7 positions match TRBD2. The germline V gene encodes CDR1 SGHDN and CDR2 FVKESK. The CDR3 loop spans 16 amino acids. V was clipped by 4 bases and J by 2 bases; unmatched bases: 7. CDR3 sequence (DNA): TGTGCCAGCAGCCTCGGGGGGAATCGAAACACCGGGGAGCTGTTTTTT. It translates to CASSLGGNRNTGELFF.

This chain joins TRBV7-2 and TRBJ1-2, with TRBD1 matching over 8 bases. This CDR3 has 14 residues. Germline CDR1 is SGHTA and CDR2 is FQGNSA. The J segment lost 3 bases and the V segment lost 3 bases, leaving 3 bases of the junction unmatched. The CDR3 DNA is TGTGCCAGCAGCTTCGCAGGGGGCGACTATGGCTACACCTTC. It translates to CASSFAGGDYGYTF.

The chain is built from TRBV19 and TRBJ2-5, with 11 bases identical to TRBD2. The J call may be in error: the DNA end matches TRBJ2-7 better. Germline loops: CDR1 LNHDA, CDR2 SQIVND (reference sequence). The CDR3 length is 16 residues. CDR3 sequence reads: CASSPQGTSGTYEQYF. DNA of the CDR3: TGTGCCAGTAGTCCTCAAGGGACTAGCGGCACCTACGAGCAGTACTTC.

V gene TRBV27 combines with J gene TRBJ2-2; D possibly corresponds to TRBD2 (6 bases). Germline V gene lookup returns CDR1 MNHEY and CDR2 SMNVEV (reference sequence). CDR3 length equals 16 residues. The ends were cut back, 5 bases at V and 3 bases at J, with 16 bases in the middle. CDR3 protein: CASSLLRGGYTGELFF. The CDR3 region has the DNA TGTGCCAGCAGTCTCCTTAGGGGAGGATACACCGGGGAGCTGTTTTTT.

V usage is TRBV7-8 and J usage is TRBJ2-5; TRBD1 matches at 7 bases. Per the germline V gene, CDR1 is SGHVS and CDR2 is FQNEAQ. J gave up 5 bases and V 5 bases, and 14 bases lay outside the gene matches. This CDR3 is 16 amino acids long. CDR3 protein: CASSPRGSTGLETQYF. In DNA, the CDR3 is TGTGCCAGCAGCCCCCGCGGATCGACAGGGTTGGAGACCCAGTACTTC.

The chain uses TRBV5-8 and TRBJ2-1; TRBD2 matches at 9 bases. Germline lookup yields CDR1 SGHTS and CDR2 YDEGEE. The length of the CDR3 is 14 residues. The V and J ends lost 4 bases and 7 bases, in that order; junction bases with no gene match: 6. CDR3 loop: CASSPRTSVNEQFF. The CDR3 nucleotides read TGTGCCAGCAGCCCACGGACTAGCGTAAATGAGCAGTTCTTC.

The chain combines TRBV14 with TRBJ2-3; D not certain. The CDR3 extends over 13 amino acids. Germline loops: CDR1 SGHDN, CDR2 FVKESK. The V end was cut by 2 bases, the J end by 3 bases, with 6 bases between. CDR3 DNA: TGTGCCAGCAGCCAACTCAGGACAGATACGCAGTATTTT. This encodes CASSQLRTDTQYF.

The rearrangement uses TRBV19 and TRBJ2-1; the match to TRBD2 covers 10 bases. This CDR3 comprises 15 residues. In germline, CDR1 is LNHDA, CDR2 SQIVND (reference sequence). The CDR3 is CATTGTSANYNEQFF. CDR3 coding DNA: TGTGCTACTACCGGGACTAGCGCCAACTACAATGAGCAGTTCTTC.

The CDR3 DNA follows: TGTGCCAGCAGTGGGAGGACGGGTTCCTCCTACGAGCAGTACTTC. This codes for CASSGRTGSSYEQYF. The chain carries TRBV28 and TRBJ2-7; D perhaps matches TRBD2 (6 bases). CDR3 size: 15 residues. CDR1 is MDHEN, CDR2 SYDVKM, per germline. V was clipped by 5 bases and J by 0 bases, with 14 bases between them.

The rearrangement uses TRBV4-2 and TRBJ1-2; unclear D gene. Trimming took off 1 base at V and 0 bases at J, with 9 bases between the two ends. Per the germline V gene, CDR1 is LGHNA and CDR2 is YNFKEQ. CDR3 length: 15 amino acids. CDR3: CASSQVPGTNYGYTF. For the CDR3, the DNA is TGTGCCAGCAGCCAAGTTCCAGGCACTAACTATGGCTACACCTTC.

The chain joins TRBV6-5 to TRBJ2-7; no definite D call. The CDR3 is made up of 14 amino acids. The germline V gene has CDR1 MNHEY and CDR2 SVGAGI. Between the trimmed V and J ends, which lost 6 bases and 2 bases, there was a span of 14 bases. The CDR3 loop is CASSLYPTTYEQYF. In DNA, the CDR3 is TGTGCCAGCAGCCTATACCCAACTACCTACGAGCAGTACTTC.

This chain uses TRBV6-4 with TRBJ2-1; maybe TRBD2 (5 bases). V lost 9 bases and J lost 10, with 19 bases in between. CDR3 length equals 13 residues. Germline V CDR1 and CDR2: MRHNA, SNTAGT. The CDR3 reads CARKKSGKGEQFF. CDR3 nucleotide sequence: TGTGCCAGGAAGAAATCCGGGAAAGGAGAGCAGTTCTTC.

The chain is built from TRBV7-6 and TRBJ1-4, with a possible D match to TRBD1 (5 bases). Germline CDR1 and CDR2: SGHVS and FNYEAQ. CDR3 length equals 18 residues. Trimming cost V 5 bases and J 11 bases, with 30 bases left between them. The CDR3 loop reads CASSPESGGFGGSGKLFF. Here the CDR3 DNA reads TGTGCCAGCAGCCCAGAGTCGGGGGGATTTGGCGGAAGTGGCAAACTGTTTTTT.

The gene calls are TRBV2 and TRBJ1-2, with D unresolved. CDR1 SNHLY and CDR2 FYNNEI come from the germline V gene. Trimming pared 3 bases from V and 2 bases from J, leaving 10 bases between. CDR3 size: 14 residues. The CDR3 DNA follows: TGTGCCAGCAGTGAGGAGAGTCTGAACTATGGCTACACCTTC. Translating gives CASSEESLNYGYTF. The full variable domain, with the rest looked up from reference TRBV2 and TRBJ1-2, is EPEVTQTPSHQVTQMGQEVILRCVPISNHLYFYWYRQILGQKVEFLVSFYNNEISEKSEIFDDQFSVERPDGSNFTLKIRSTKLEDSAMYFCASSEESLNYGYTFGSGTRLTVV.

This sequence joins TRBV28 and TRBJ2-7, with a tentative D call TRBD2 (5 bases). Germline values: CDR1 MDHEN, CDR2 SYDVKM. V gave up 2 bases and J gave up 1 base, with 6 bases separating them. This CDR3 contains 13 residues. The CDR3 here is CASSLPGSYEQYF. For the CDR3, the DNA is TGTGCCAGCAGTTTACCGGGATCCTACGAGCAGTACTTC. Based on the CDR3 plus reference TRBV28 and TRBJ2-7, the full variable domain is DVKVTQSSRYLVKRTGEKVFLECVQDMDHENMFWYRQDPGLGLRLIYFSYDVKMKEKGDIPEGYSVSREKKERFSLILESASTNQTSMYLCASSLPGSYEQYFGPGTRLTVT.

This sequence joins TRBV28 and TRBJ1-1; no firm D call. The length of the CDR3 is 16 residues. Germline V gene sequence: CDR1 MDHEN, CDR2 SYDVKM. V was shortened by 4 bases and J by 3 bases, with 18 bases between the two germline ends. The CDR3, as DNA: TGTGCCAGCAGTTCCCCAACGGAGCTGAGCGACACTGAAGCTTTCTTT. It encodes CASSSPTELSDTEAFF. Full variable domain (rest looked up from reference TRBV28 and TRBJ1-1): DVKVTQSSRYLVKRTGEKVFLECVQDMDHENMFWYRQDPGLGLRLIYFSYDVKMKEKGDIPEGYSVSREKKERFSLILESASTNQTSMYLCASSSPTELSDTEAFFGQGTRLTVV.

The genes are TRBV28 and TRBJ2-5; TRBD2 matches at 12 bases. The CDR3 spans 16 residues. The germline CDR1 and CDR2 sequences are MDHEN and SYDVKM. V lost 5 bases, J lost 0 bases, and 4 bases stayed unmatched. For the CDR3, the DNA is TGTGCCAGCAGTCGATGGACTAGCGGGGACCAAGAGACCCAGTACTTC. It specifies CASSRWTSGDQETQYF.

The chain couples TRBV6-1 to TRBJ1-5; TRBD1 matches 9 bases. V lost 6 bases, J lost 4 bases, and 4 bases stayed unmatched. Germline V lookup: CDR1 MNHNS, CDR2 SASEGT. This CDR3 comprises 14 residues. CDR3 residues: CASRGTGTNQPQHF. CDR3 DNA: TGTGCCAGCAGAGGGACAGGGACGAATCAGCCCCAGCATTTT.

This sequence joins TRBV15 and TRBJ2-3; 8 bases fit TRBD1. CDR3 length: 16 amino acids. V lost 1 base to trimming and J lost 1 base; unmatched junction nucleotides: 4. The germline gives CDR1 LNHNV, CDR2 YYDKDF (reference sequence). The CDR3, as DNA: TGTGCCACCAGCAGAGCACCGGGACAGGGCACAGATACGCAGTATTTT. Protein: CATSRAPGQGTDTQYF.

The CDR3 DNA follows: TGTGCCAGCAGCGGGACTAGCGGGAGGGGGCCCGGGGAGCTGTTTTTT. It yields the protein CASSGTSGRGPGELFF. V and J are TRBV2 and TRBJ2-2; TRBD2 matches at 16 bases. The CDR3 totals 16 residues. Germline CDR1 reads SNHLY; CDR2 reads FYNNEI. V trimming: 6 bases; J trimming: 6 bases; junction bases outside the gene matches: 4.

The chain carries TRBV19 and TRBJ2-1; no reliable D call. The V end lost 6 bases, the J end lost 10 bases, and 13 bases lay between the germline ends. Germline V gives CDR1 LNHDA, CDR2 SQIVND (reference sequence). The CDR3 is made up of 12 amino acids. The CDR3 nucleotides are TGTGCCAGTAGGGGTTACGGGTCAGAGCAGTTCTTC. Its translation: CASRGYGSEQFF.

This sequence joins TRBV4-1 and TRBJ1-2; maybe TRBD1 (6 bases). Germline values: CDR1 MGHRA, CDR2 YSYEKL. The CDR3 consists of 17 residues. V dropped 1 base and J dropped 4 bases, with 19 bases sitting between them. DNA of the CDR3: TGCGCCAGCAGCCAAGGTTTGGTGGGGGCTGGGGGCTATGGCTACACCTTC. It is translated as CASSQGLVGAGGYGYTF.